The clone carrying this T cell receptor (beta chain) is a singleton in its sample. In the PCR, 60 Vbeta and 13 Jbeta primers were used. The data were produced by immunoSEQ multiplex PCR, yet TCRdb's version contains in-frame clones alone and is incomplete. The data contain some 76,000 clones, roughly 84% of them singletons. This sample is drawn from a study of cytomegalovirus exposure and HLA in healthy donors. This TCR was sampled from a woman aged 50 to 60 in good health and CMV-seronegative. Sequencing was carried out using PBMCs.

In DNA form, the CDR3 reads TGTGCCAGCAGCCCGACAGGGTCCCCTAAAACTAATGAAAAACTGTTTTTT. Translation: CASSPTGSPKTNEKLFF. The genes are TRBV7-9 and TRBJ1-4; 7 bases agree with TRBD1. Germline loops: CDR1 SEHNR, CDR2 FQNEAQ (reference sequence). The trim removed 5 bases at V and 1 base at J, leaving 10 bases unmatched. The CDR3 runs to 17 residues.